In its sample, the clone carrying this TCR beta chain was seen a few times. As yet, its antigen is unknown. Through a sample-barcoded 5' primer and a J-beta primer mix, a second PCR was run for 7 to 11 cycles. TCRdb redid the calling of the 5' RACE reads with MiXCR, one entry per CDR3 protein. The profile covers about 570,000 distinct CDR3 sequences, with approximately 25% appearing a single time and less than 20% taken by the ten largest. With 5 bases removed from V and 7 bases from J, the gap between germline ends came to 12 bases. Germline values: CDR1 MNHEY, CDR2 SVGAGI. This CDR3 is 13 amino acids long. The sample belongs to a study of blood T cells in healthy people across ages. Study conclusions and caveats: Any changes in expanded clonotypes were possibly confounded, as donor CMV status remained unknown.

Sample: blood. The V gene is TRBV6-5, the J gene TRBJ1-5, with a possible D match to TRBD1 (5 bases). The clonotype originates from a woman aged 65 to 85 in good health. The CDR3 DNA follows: TGTGCCAGCAGTGGGGCAGGGTCCCAGCCCCAGCATTTT. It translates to CASSGAGSQPQHF.